This record covers a single T cell receptor (beta chain). The antigen remains undetermined. Method: immunoSEQ multiplex PCR; TCRdb's copy keeps in-frame clones and lacks some. The profile shows about 64,000 clones, around four fifths of them singletons. There are 14 residues in the CDR3. From germline, CDR1 is SEHNR and CDR2 FQNEAQ (reference sequence). This sample stems from a study of OX40 agonist ivuxolimab in advanced cancers. The study's findings and limits: The investigators did not determine what antigen specificity the expanded peripheral T cells had.

Sequencing used CD4+ or CD8+ T cells sorted from blood, obtained in a trial of the OX40 agonist ivuxolimab. The chain recombines TRBV7-9 with TRBJ2-5; no definite D call. The J call is uncertain, as TRBJ2-7 better fits the DNA end. The receptor's source is an adult with an advanced solid tumor such as melanoma, head and neck, liver or kidney cancer. In DNA, the CDR3 is TGTGCCAGCAGCTTAGAACAGCCCTCCTACGAGCAGTACTTC. It yields the protein CASSLEQPSYEQYF.